This T cell receptor (beta chain) was recovered during a study of metastatic and nonmetastatic thyroid tumors. Study overall: From malignant and benign thyroid patients, repertoires in blood and in tumor or nodule tissue were compared.

This clone has ten or more counts. Its antigen is still unknown. Patients had received no treatment of any kind before thyroid surgery. In the original workflow: Variation in CDR3 across clinicopathological groups served as the basis for constructing a distant-metastasis classifier in papillary thyroid cancer. TCRdb re-processed the PCR reads through MiXCR. The V and J calls here are based on TCRdb, not the publication. The sample gives about 20,000 clones, approximately 10% of which show up once; 6% to 8.5% is in the top ten. V shed 2 bases, J shed 2 bases, and the junction held 9 bases outside the gene matches. The CDR3 contains 17 residues. Germline-derived CDR1 and CDR2 are LNHDA and SQIVND (reference sequence). Broader study findings: Benign nodules reportedly had significantly lower TCR beta diversity than malignant thyroid tumors in blood and tumor.

This receptor was obtained from a female donor with papillary thyroid cancer or a benign thyroid nodule (not recorded which). Some clones in this sample may be carry-over from other donors' samples. The V gene is TRBV19, the J gene TRBJ2-3, with 8 bases lining up with TRBD2. The sequenced sample was blood. In DNA form, the CDR3 reads TGTGCCAGTAGTATAAGACTAGCGTCGACCTACACAGATACGCAGTATTTT. Residues: CASSIRLASTYTDTQYF.